Sequencing of this T cell receptor beta chain was carried out in a study of T cell responses to AZD1222 COVID-19 vaccine. In the case of this clone: Its target is not known.

Whole-study results and caveats: Donors were chiefly white British, with a greater number of females, and clonal diversity was perhaps underestimated. Every sample of the repertoires postdated the peak T cell response.

Here immunoSEQ multiplex PCR was the method, and the copy in TCRdb shows in-frame clones only, minus some. The repertoire holds some 84,000 clones, 65% to 90% seen once, with roughly 7.9% in the top ten. This material consisted of peripheral blood, taken on day 0 of AZD1222 vaccination. The clonotype comes from an adult in good health.

The CDR3 here is CAWKQLFSTDTQYF. The CDR3 coding sequence is TGTGCCTGGAAACAACTCTTTAGCACAGATACGCAGTATTTT. The chain recombines TRBV30 with TRBJ2-3; D remains ambiguous. The CDR3 loop spans 14 amino acids. Germline V gene sequence: CDR1 GTSNPN, CDR2 SVGIG (reference sequence). Between the trimmed V and J ends, which lost 4 bases and 0 bases, there was a span of 11 bases.